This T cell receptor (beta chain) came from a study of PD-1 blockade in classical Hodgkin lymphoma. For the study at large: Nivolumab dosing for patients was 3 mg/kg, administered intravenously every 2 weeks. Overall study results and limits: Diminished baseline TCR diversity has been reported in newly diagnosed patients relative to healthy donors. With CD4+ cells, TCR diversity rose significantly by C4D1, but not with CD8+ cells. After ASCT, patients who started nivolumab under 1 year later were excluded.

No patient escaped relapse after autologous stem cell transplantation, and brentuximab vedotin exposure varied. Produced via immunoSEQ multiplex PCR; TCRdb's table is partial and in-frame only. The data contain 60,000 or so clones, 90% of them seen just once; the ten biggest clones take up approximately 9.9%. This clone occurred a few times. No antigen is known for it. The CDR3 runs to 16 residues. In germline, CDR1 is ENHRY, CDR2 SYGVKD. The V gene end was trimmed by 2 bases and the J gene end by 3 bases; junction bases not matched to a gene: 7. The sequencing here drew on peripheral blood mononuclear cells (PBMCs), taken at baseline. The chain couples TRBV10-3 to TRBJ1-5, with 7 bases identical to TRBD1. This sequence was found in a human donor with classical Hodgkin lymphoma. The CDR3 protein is CAISETQTGSNQPQHF. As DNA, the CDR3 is TGTGCCATCAGTGAGACCCAGACAGGGTCCAATCAGCCCCAGCATTTT.